These T cell receptor beta chains were read from a single sample in a study of shared clonotypes between healthy human individuals. Assay used: immunoSEQ multiplex PCR; TCRdb lists only in-frame clones, some missing. The table shows about 2.1 million clones, with around 95% occurring only once. The specimen sequenced was naive CD8+ T cells from PBMCs. Receptors originate from a man aged 18 to 30 in good health. Some clones in this sample may be carry-over from other donors' samples. The CDR3 runs from the conserved cysteine through the conserved F or W. A D gene is named only where the DNA matches it firmly. Size tells how often a clone was seen (once, few, many) or the class of an expanded clone, and some rows leave it out.

D: TRBD2; J: TRBJ2-7; size: .; V: TRBV28; DNA: TGTGCCAGCAGTTCCAATTGGGAGATTAGCGGGTACGAGCAGTACTTC; CDR3: CASSSNWEISGYEQYF
D: .; J: TRBJ2-7; size: .; V: TRBV9; DNA: TGTGCCAGCAGCGTCGGGACAACCTACGAGCAGTACTTC; CDR3: CASSVGTTYEQYF
D: .; J: TRBJ2-1; size: .; V: TRBV7-6; DNA: TGTGCCAGCAGCTCAAAACCCCCGGGGAGCGAAGGGGACAATGAGCAGTTCTTC; CDR3: CASSSKPPGSEGDNEQFF
D: .; J: TRBJ1-3; size: once; V: TRBV25-1; DNA: TGTGCCAGCAGGGGGGGATCACCCCCCTCGAGGTCGGGAAACACCATATATTTT; CDR3: CASRGGSPPSRSGNTIYF
D: .; J: TRBJ2-7; size: .; V: TRBV5-4; DNA: TGTGCCAGCAGCCTGGGGGGTTGGTACGAGCAGTACTTC; CDR3: CASSLGGWYEQYF
D: TRBD1; J: TRBJ2-1; size: .; V: TRBV5-1; DNA: TGCGCCAGCAGCGCGGGACAGGCTTACAATGAGCAGTTCTTC; CDR3: CASSAGQAYNEQFF
D: TRBD2; J: TRBJ2-1; size: .; V: TRBV7-9; DNA: TGTGCCAGCAGCTGGGGTAGCGGGAATAACAATGAGCAGTTCTTC; CDR3: CASSWGSGNNNEQFF
D: .; J: TRBJ2-6; size: .; V: TRBV7-9; DNA: TGTGCCAGCAGCCACCCCTCTGGGGCCAACGTCCTGACTTTC; CDR3: CASSHPSGANVLTF
D: .; J: TRBJ1-1; size: .; V: TRBV19; DNA: TGTGCCAGTAGTCAGACTACCTGGGGGACTGAAGCTTTCTTT; CDR3: CASSQTTWGTEAFF
D: .; J: TRBJ2-7; size: .; V: TRBV27; DNA: TGTGCCAGCAGTTTACCCGACAACACCTACGAGCAGTACTTC; CDR3: CASSLPDNTYEQYF
D: .; J: TRBJ1-2; size: .; V: TRBV4-3; DNA: TGCGCCAGCAGCCAAGAGGGGGGGCGCTTTTATGGAAACTATGGCTACACCTTC; CDR3: CASSQEGGRFYGNYGYTF
D: TRBD1; J: TRBJ1-1; size: .; V: TRBV27; DNA: TGTGCCAGCAGAGGTACAGGGGAGCCTGAAGCTTTCTTT; CDR3: CASRGTGEPEAFF
D: .; J: TRBJ1-5; size: .; V: TRBV19; DNA: TGTGCCAGTAGTATAAGGCCCCTCGACTGGAATCAGCCCCAGCATTTT; CDR3: CASSIRPLDWNQPQHF
D: .; J: TRBJ1-1; size: .; V: TRBV5-1; DNA: TGCGCCAGCAGTCCCCTTATCATGAACACTGAAGCTTTCTTT; CDR3: CASSPLIMNTEAFF
D: TRBD1; J: TRBJ2-7; size: .; V: TRBV19; DNA: TGTGCCAGTGGGACAGGTCACCCCTACGAGCAGTACTTC; CDR3: CASGTGHPYEQYF
D: .; J: TRBJ2-5; size: .; V: TRBV7-8; DNA: TGTGCCAGCAGCCCCGCTCGGGTTCAAGAGACCCAGTACTTC; CDR3: CASSPARVQETQYF
D: .; J: TRBJ2-7; size: once; V: TRBV5-4; DNA: TGTGCCAGCAGCTTGGGCTGGAGCTCCTACGAGCAGTACTTC; CDR3: CASSLGWSSYEQYF
D: .; J: TRBJ2-7; size: once; V: TRBV9; DNA: TGTGCCAGCAGCGCCACCGGACTCGGGAACCCCTACGAGCAGTACTTC; CDR3: CASSATGLGNPYEQYF
D: .; J: TRBJ2-3; size: .; V: TRBV7-9; DNA: TGTGCCAGCAGCTCGAATCCCACAGATACGCAGTATTTT; CDR3: CASSSNPTDTQYF
D: .; J: TRBJ1-3; size: .; V: TRBV5-1; DNA: TGCGCCCTCTCAAAGCGGCGCCGGGGCTTAGGAAACACCATATATTTT; CDR3: CALSKRRRGLGNTIYF
D: TRBD1; J: TRBJ2-1; size: .; V: TRBV9; DNA: TGTGCCAGCAGCGCCCGGGACAGGGGACTTGGTGAGCAGTTCTTC; CDR3: CASSARDRGLGEQFF
D: .; J: TRBJ2-1; size: .; V: TRBV13; DNA: TGTGCCAGCAGCCACACGTCCTACAATGAGCAGTTCTTC; CDR3: CASSHTSYNEQFF
D: .; J: TRBJ2-1; size: once; V: TRBV4-2; DNA: TGTGCCAGCAGCCAAGTGGCGGTCGGCTCCTACAATGAGCAGTTCTTC; CDR3: CASSQVAVGSYNEQFF
D: .; J: TRBJ1-5; size: few; V: TRBV19; DNA: TGTGCCTCGGCGGCTTATAGCAATCAGCCCCAGCATTTT; CDR3: CASAAYSNQPQHF
D: .; J: TRBJ1-3; size: .; V: TRBV6-1; DNA: TGTGCCAGCAGTGAAAGGTCGGAAGGATCTGGAAACACCATATATTTT; CDR3: CASSERSEGSGNTIYF
D: TRBD1; J: TRBJ1-5; size: .; V: TRBV5-6; DNA: TGTGCCAGCAGCTCAGGGGGAGTAAGTCAGCCCCAGCATTTT; CDR3: CASSSGGVSQPQHF
D: .; J: TRBJ1-1; size: .; V: TRBV21-1; DNA: TGTGCCAGCACCCCCCTGGTGGGGGACACTGAAGCTTTCTTT; CDR3: CASTPLVGDTEAFF
D: .; J: TRBJ1-2; size: .; V: TRBV15; DNA: TGTGCCACCAGCAGAGATCGGGCAGGGACTCCTTATGGCTACACCTTC; CDR3: CATSRDRAGTPYGYTF
D: TRBD2; J: TRBJ2-7; size: once; V: TRBV7-9; DNA: TGTGCCAGCAGCTCTAGCGGGGGCCCTAGCTCCTACGAGCAGTACTTC; CDR3: CASSSSGGPSSYEQYF
D: .; J: TRBJ1-2; size: .; V: TRBV7-9; DNA: TGTGCCAGCAGCTTCGGCGACGGTGGCTACACCTTC; CDR3: CASSFGDGGYTF
D: .; J: TRBJ2-7; size: .; V: TRBV27; DNA: TGTGCCAGCAGCGTTGCAAGCTCCTACGAGCAGTACTTC; CDR3: CASSVASSYEQYF
D: .; J: TRBJ1-1; size: .; V: TRBV6-5; DNA: TGTGCCAGCAGTTACGGGGGGGAGGGGATGAACACTGAAGCTTTCTTT; CDR3: CASSYGGEGMNTEAFF
D: TRBD1; J: TRBJ2-6; size: .; V: TRBV4-2; DNA: TGTGCCAGCAGCCAAGATCTCGGGACAGAGCTCCTTATGCATCCGGCCAACGTCCTGACTTTC; CDR3: CASSQDLGTELLMHPANVLTF
D: .; J: TRBJ2-7; size: .; V: TRBV19; DNA: TGTGCCAGTAGTATAATTAGCGGTGGGGAGCAGTACTTC; CDR3: CASSIISGGEQYF
D: TRBD1; J: TRBJ2-5; size: .; V: TRBV29-1; DNA: TGCAGCGTGGCAAACCGGGACAGTCAAGAGACCCAGTACTTC; CDR3: CSVANRDSQETQYF
D: .; J: TRBJ2-1; size: .; V: TRBV5-1; DNA: TGCGCCAGCCGCGCGGGCGGGTCATCCTACAATGAGCAGTTCTTC; CDR3: CASRAGGSSYNEQFF
D: .; J: TRBJ2-5; size: once; V: TRBV19; DNA: TGTGCCAGTACTAACCAAGAGACCCAGTACTTC; CDR3: CASTNQETQYF
D: TRBD2; J: TRBJ2-3; size: .; V: TRBV7-9; DNA: TGTGCCAGCAGTTACGGACTAGCGGGAGTAACAGATACGCAGTATTTT; CDR3: CASSYGLAGVTDTQYF
D: .; J: TRBJ2-7; size: .; V: TRBV27; DNA: TGTGCCAGCAGTTTCCCCGGGCACTACGAGCAGTACTTC; CDR3: CASSFPGHYEQYF
D: TRBD2; J: TRBJ2-3; size: .; V: TRBV30; DNA: TGTGCCTGGGAGCCGGTGATAGCGGGAGGGAGAGATACGCAGTATTTT; CDR3: CAWEPVIAGGRDTQYF
D: .; J: TRBJ1-2; size: .; V: TRBV10-3; DNA: TGTGCCACATACGGGGACACATCGGGAGGAGCTGGCTACACCTTC; CDR3: CATYGDTSGGAGYTF
D: .; J: TRBJ2-1; size: .; V: TRBV21-1; DNA: TGTGCCAGCAGCAAATGGGACAGGGACTATGAGCAGTTCTTC; CDR3: CASSKWDRDYEQFF